The rows below give T cell receptor beta chains drawn from one sample of a study of regulatory T cells in long-lasting Graves disease. MiXCR, applied by TCRdb to the multiplex PCR reads, yields one record per CDR3 protein. The sample has 400,000 to 650,000 distinct CDR3 sequences; 15% to 20% are singletons. These data were also reused for a study on T cells in Graves' hyperthyroidism and ophthalmopathy.

Here the sequenced sample was peripheral blood mononuclear cells (PBMCs), taken at new diagnosis, from a patient treated with antithyroid drugs. The source is a middle-aged woman with Graves disease. Each CDR3 is given with its conserved first and last residue. D genes are given only for firm matches. Expanded clones get a size class; other rows say once, few or many, or leave the size out.

V gene,clone size,D gene,J gene,CDR3 protein,CDR3 DNA
TRBV29-1,.,.,TRBJ1-1,CSVEGQTEAAEAFF,TGCAGCGTTGAAGGCCAGACAGAGGCGGCTGAAGCTTTCTTT
TRBV11-2,once,TRBD2,TRBJ2-1,CASSPISGGAYNEQFF,TGTGCCAGCAGCCCAATTAGCGGGGGGGCCTACAATGAGCAGTTCTTC
TRBV4-1,many,TRBD1,TRBJ2-1,CASSRQGVNEQFF,TGCGCCAGCAGTCGACAGGGTGTCAATGAGCAGTTCTTC
TRBV24-1,many,.,TRBJ2-1,CATSEGANEQFF,TGTGCCACCAGTGAGGGGGCCAATGAGCAGTTCTTC
TRBV5-1,many,.,TRBJ1-1,CASSLAAGAIMNTEAFF,TGCGCCAGCAGCTTGGCGGCAGGGGCAATTATGAACACTGAAGCTTTCTTT
TRBV27,.,.,TRBJ1-5,CASSLGINSNQPQHF,TGTGCCAGCAGTTTGGGCATCAATAGCAATCAGCCCCAGCATTTT
TRBV29-1,.,TRBD2,TRBJ2-3,CSVEGTSGGTDTQYF,TGCAGCGTGGAAGGGACTAGCGGGGGCACAGATACGCAGTATTTT
TRBV7-7,few,.,TRBJ1-4,CASSPIGSIVGAQLFF,TGTGCCAGCAGCCCCATTGGGTCCATTGTAGGTGCGCAACTGTTTTTT
TRBV12-5,few,TRBD1,TRBJ2-7,CASGLVLAGGQGRDYEQYF,TGTGCTAGTGGTTTGGTACTCGCAGGGGGCCAGGGCAGGGACTACGAGCAGTACTTC
TRBV2,.,TRBD1,TRBJ1-5,CASSEGQGVSQPQHF,TGTGCCAGCAGTGAAGGGCAGGGGGTGAGTCAGCCCCAGCATTTT
TRBV2,many,TRBD1,TRBJ2-7,CASSPRDRPYEQYF,TGTGCCAGCAGCCCAAGGGACAGGCCCTACGAGCAGTACTTC
TRBV19,few,.,TRBJ1-1,CASTARDGRGTEAFF,TGTGCCAGTACCGCACGGGACGGAAGGGGGACTGAAGCTTTCTTT
TRBV6-2/TRBV6-3,.,.,TRBJ1-1,CASSYSRPGAGAAFF,TGTGCCAGCAGTTACTCGCGACCAGGGGCAGGGGCCGCTTTCTTT
TRBV6-1,.,.,TRBJ2-2,CASRTGVGELFF,TGTGCCAGCAGAACAGGCGTCGGGGAGCTGTTTTTT